Below, one T cell receptor beta chain is given with its context. This sample was taken from a study of blood T cell repertoires in COVID-19. As for the study in general: Acute and convalescent COVID-19 samples came from the United States, Italy and Spain.

TCRdb's table, derived via immunoSEQ multiplex PCR, lists solely in-frame clones and lacks some. The sample lists roughly 250,000 clones; 80% to 90% were seen once. CDR1 is MDHEN, CDR2 SYDVKM, per germline. Between the trimmed V and J ends, which lost 2 bases and 0 bases, there was a span of 13 bases. The CDR3 runs 16 residues. The sample consisted of peripheral blood. The TCR sequence derives from a man between 25 and 39 years old with acute or convalescent COVID-19. V usage is TRBV28 and J usage is TRBJ2-5; TRBD2 is a possible D gene (5 bases). CDR3 sequence: CASSLISIGDQETQYF. CDR3 nucleotides: TGTGCCAGCAGTTTAATTTCGATCGGGGACCAAGAGACCCAGTACTTC.